The T cell receptor beta chain under discussion was sequenced for a study of blood T cell repertoires in COVID-19. Clones were sequenced by immunoSEQ multiplex PCR, and TCRdb holds only the in-frame ones, with some missing. The sample has about 310,000 clones, roughly 89% seen once. The germline CDR1 and CDR2 sequences are SGHNT and YENEEA. CDR3 size: 14 residues. V was pared by 6 bases and J by 4 bases, with 5 bases of the junction left unmatched. Sequencing used PBMCs or T cells enriched from blood (not recorded which). The J gene is TRBJ1-3, the V gene TRBV11-3; 8 bases fit TRBD1. This clonotype was sampled from a woman younger than 30 with acute COVID-19. CDR3 sequence reads: CASSMTGAGNTIYF. The DNA of the CDR3 is TGTGCCAGCAGTATGACAGGGGCAGGAAACACCATATATTTT.